This passage covers 10 T cell receptor beta chains from one sample sequenced in a study of cytomegalovirus exposure and HLA in healthy donors. The PCR ran on 60 Vbeta and 13 Jbeta primers. Data came from immunoSEQ multiplex PCR; TCRdb stores just in-frame clones and leaves some out. Among approximately 51,000 clones listed, less than 75% were seen once. Sequencing was carried out using PBMCs. The receptors originated from a man younger than 45 in good health and CMV-seronegative.

The chain carries TRBV29-1 and TRBJ2-3; D remains unclear. The CDR3 has 11 amino acids. CDR1 is SQVTM and CDR2 is ANQGSEA in the germline V gene. V was pared by 3 bases and J by 5 bases, with 6 bases between. Here the CDR3 reads CSVDSGDTQYF. The CDR3 DNA follows: TGCAGCGTTGATAGTGGAGATACGCAGTATTTT.

This clone was observed a few times. The rearrangement joins TRBV6-5 to TRBJ1-5, with D maybe TRBD1 (6 bases). Germline lookup yields CDR1 MNHEY and CDR2 SVGAGI. Trimming pared 6 bases from V and 3 bases from J, leaving 12 bases between. The CDR3 totals 14 residues. CDR3: CASRPTGFNQPQHF. CDR3 nucleotides: TGTGCCAGCAGGCCGACAGGTTTCAATCAGCCCCAGCATTTT.

This sequence joins TRBV10-3 and TRBJ2-3; possibly TRBD1 for D (5 bases). Germline V gives CDR1 ENHRY, CDR2 SYGVKD. V was trimmed by 3 bases and J by 4 bases, leaving 8 bases between them. The CDR3 totals 13 residues. The CDR3 region has the DNA TGTGCCATCAGTGATGTGACAGCAGATACGCAGTATTTT. Its protein is CAISDVTADTQYF.

The J gene is TRBJ1-6, the V gene TRBV2; 7 bases are shared with TRBD1. The CDR3 consists of 14 residues. Germline V gene data show CDR1 as SNHLY and CDR2 as FYNNEI. Trimming cost V 6 bases and J 4 bases; bases outside gene matches: 3. CDR3 in amino acids: CASRRTGYNSPLHF. Written as DNA, the CDR3 is TGTGCCAGCAGAAGGACAGGTTATAATTCACCCCTCCACTTT.

V gene TRBV7-9 combines with J gene TRBJ1-3, with unresolved D. This CDR3 contains 14 residues. CDR1 and CDR2 (germline): SEHNR, FQNEAQ (reference sequence). The ends were cut back, 1 base at V and 4 bases at J, with 8 bases in the middle. The CDR3 sequence: CASSLVGAGNTIYF. The CDR3 DNA sequence: TGTGCCAGCAGCTTAGTCGGAGCGGGAAACACCATATATTTT.

The chain joins TRBV30 to TRBJ1-5, with D uncertain. In germline, CDR1 is GTSNPN, CDR2 SVGIG (reference sequence). The CDR3 has 13 amino acids. The V end lost 5 bases, the J end lost 6 bases, and 14 bases lay between the germline ends. CDR3 region: CAWGAANGQPQHF. In DNA, the CDR3 is TGTGCCTGGGGTGCTGCAAACGGTCAGCCCCAGCATTTT.

Only a few counts were recorded for this clone. The genes are TRBV4-1 and TRBJ2-1; D might be TRBD1 (5 bases). V shed 0 bases and J shed 1 base, with 13 bases lying between them. Germline V gene data show CDR1 as MGHRA and CDR2 as YSYEKL. The CDR3 totals 17 residues. In DNA, the CDR3 is TGCGCCAGCAGCCAAGATCCCCAGGGCCATTCCTACAATGAGCAGTTCTTC. Protein product: CASSQDPQGHSYNEQFF.

The rearrangement links TRBV9 to TRBJ2-5, with 11 bases identical to TRBD2. Germline assignment: CDR1 SGDLS and CDR2 YYNGEE. The CDR3 has 16 residues. V shed 0 bases and J 2 bases; nucleotides not matched to a gene: 3. Written as DNA, the CDR3 is TGTGCCAGCAGCGTAGGGACTAGCGGGCCTCAAGAGACCCAGTACTTC. Amino acid sequence: CASSVGTSGPQETQYF.

The gene calls are TRBV12-5 and TRBJ2-6; a possible D gene is TRBD1 (5 bases). This CDR3 has 16 amino acids. V was pared by 3 bases and J by 2 bases, with 11 bases between. Germline CDR1 LGHNT, CDR2 FRNRAP. CDR3 amino acids: CASGFLKGAGANVLTF. CDR3 nucleotides: TGTGCTAGTGGTTTCCTGAAAGGGGCTGGGGCCAACGTCCTGACTTTC.

The rearrangement uses TRBV9 and TRBJ2-1, with D perhaps TRBD2 (6 bases). CDR1 and CDR2 (germline): SGDLS, YYNGEE. V was trimmed by 0 bases and J by 6 bases, leaving 13 bases between them. The CDR3 consists of 15 residues. This chain's CDR3 is CASSVAGGTPNEQFF. The CDR3 DNA reads as TGTGCCAGCAGCGTAGCGGGCGGGACCCCCAATGAGCAGTTCTTC.